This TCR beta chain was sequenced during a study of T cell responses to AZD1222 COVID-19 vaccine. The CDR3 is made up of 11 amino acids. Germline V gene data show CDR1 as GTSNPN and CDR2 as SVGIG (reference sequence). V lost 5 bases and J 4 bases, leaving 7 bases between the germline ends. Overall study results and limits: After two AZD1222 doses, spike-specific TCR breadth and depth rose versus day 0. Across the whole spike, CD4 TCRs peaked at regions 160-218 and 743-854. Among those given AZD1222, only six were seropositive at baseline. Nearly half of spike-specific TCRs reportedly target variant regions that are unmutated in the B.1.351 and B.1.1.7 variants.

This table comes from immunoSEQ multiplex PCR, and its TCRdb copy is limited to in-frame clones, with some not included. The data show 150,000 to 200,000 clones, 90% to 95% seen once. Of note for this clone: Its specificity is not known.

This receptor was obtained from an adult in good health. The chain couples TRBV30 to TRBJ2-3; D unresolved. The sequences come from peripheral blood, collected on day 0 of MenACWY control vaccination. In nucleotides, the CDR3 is TGTGCCTGGGGGCCCCCAGATACGCAGTATTTT. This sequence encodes CAWGPPDTQYF.